The 11 T cell receptor beta chains listed next were all sequenced from one sample in a study of blood T cell repertoires in COVID-19 (dated by TCRdb to the early 2020s). Library construction relied on the immunoSEQ multiplex PCR assay. The clones in this table, taken by TCRdb from immuneACCESS, are in-frame only. Not every clone is retained; where verified, under half of the shortfall comes from an unresolved V gene, and the cause of the rest is unknown. In this sample the table shows 110,000 or so clones, roughly four fifths of which occur a single time. In total, the top ten clones hold roughly an eighth of the sample. The specimen sequenced was peripheral blood. The receptors here all came from a human donor in a cohort sampled during active COVID-19.

The chain links TRBV6-5 to TRBJ2-7; 9 nucleotides line up with TRBD1. The CDR3 covers 13 residues. From germline, CDR1 is MNHEY and CDR2 SVGAGI. The junction had 3 bases not matched to a gene; V was cut back by 8 bases and J by 1 base. CDR3: CASRGQGSYEQYF. The CDR3 nucleotides are TGTGCCAGCCGGGGACAGGGTTCCTACGAGCAGTACTTC.

The gene calls are TRBV28 and TRBJ1-5; tentative D call: TRBD1 (6 bases). V gave up 6 bases and J gave up 0 bases, with 12 bases separating them. Germline CDR1 and CDR2: MDHEN and SYDVKM. The CDR3 sequence is 15 residues long. The CDR3 DNA reads TGTGCCAGCAGGCCTACAGGGACTAGCAATCAGCCCCAGCATTTT. This encodes CASRPTGTSNQPQHF.

J is TRBJ1-1 and V is TRBV6-5; 9 bases fit TRBD1. Germline CDR1 is MNHEY and CDR2 is SVGAGI. Losses at the gene ends were 7 bases for V and 1 base for J; bases not matched to a gene: 4. The CDR3 runs to 14 residues. The DNA for the CDR3 is TGTGCCAGCAAACGACAGGGGGGGAACACTGAAGCTTTCTTT. Protein: CASKRQGGNTEAFF.

This clone was recorded a few times. This sequence joins TRBV4-2 and TRBJ1-5; 11 bases align to TRBD1. Germline V CDR1 and CDR2: LGHNA, YNFKEQ. The V gene end was trimmed by 3 bases and the J gene end by 1 base; junction bases not matched to a gene: 2. The CDR3 totals 16 residues. The CDR3 reads CASSHGQGASNQPQHF. In nucleotides, the CDR3 is TGTGCCAGCAGCCACGGACAGGGGGCGAGCAATCAGCCCCAGCATTTT.

This chain uses TRBV6-2 or TRBV6-3 with TRBJ1-6, with TRBD1 as a possible D gene (6 bases). Trimming took off 4 bases at V and 6 bases at J, with 13 bases between the two ends. Per the germline V gene, CDR1 is MNHEY and CDR2 is SVGEGT. The CDR3 loop spans 15 amino acids. CDR3 sequence (DNA): TGTGCCAGCAGTTCTGGACAGAGCTTTAATTCACCCCTCCACTTT. As protein: CASSSGQSFNSPLHF.

The chain combines TRBV6-2 or TRBV6-3 with TRBJ1-2; D may be TRBD1 (6 bases). Trimming stripped 7 bases from V and 2 bases from J, with 11 bases between. From germline, CDR1 is MNHEY and CDR2 SVGEGT. The CDR3 runs 13 residues. In nucleotides, the CDR3 is TGTGCCAGCACCCCGGACAGCAACTATGGCTACACCTTC. Its protein is CASTPDSNYGYTF.

This chain joins TRBV6-5 and TRBJ1-2; TRBD1 might be the D (5 bases). Between the trimmed V and J ends, which lost 7 bases and 4 bases, there was a span of 7 bases. From germline, CDR1 is MNHEY and CDR2 SVGAGI. The CDR3 spans 11 residues. CDR3 DNA: TGTGCCAGCACAGGGATCTATGGCTACACCTTC. Translation: CASTGIYGYTF.

The V gene is TRBV7-9, the J gene TRBJ2-3; the D gene is possibly TRBD1 (6 bases). CDR1 is SEHNR and CDR2 is FQNEAQ in the germline V gene (reference sequence). This CDR3 is built from 14 residues. V was cut by 4 bases and J by 2 bases, with 10 bases left in between. The CDR3: CASSSGQNTDTQYF. CDR3 coding DNA: TGTGCCAGCAGCTCCGGACAGAACACAGATACGCAGTATTTT.

The chain carries TRBV2 and TRBJ2-2, with 10 bases matching TRBD1. Trimming at V came to 8 bases and at J to 0 bases, leaving 3 bases not matched to a gene. The CDR3 loop spans 15 amino acids. Germline V lookup: CDR1 SNHLY, CDR2 FYNNEI. CDR3 nucleotides: TGTGCCAGCCGAGGACAGGGGGCGAACACCGGGGAGCTGTTTTTT. Translated: CASRGQGANTGELFF.

This sequence joins TRBV6-5 and TRBJ2-1; TRBD2 matches 8 bases. The J segment lost 5 bases and the V segment lost 4 bases, leaving 7 bases of the junction unmatched. The V gene's germline CDR1 is MNHEY and CDR2 SVGAGI. CDR3 size: 15 residues. CDR3 in amino acids: CASSSGLGPNNEQFF. CDR3 in DNA: TGTGCCAGCAGTTCGGGACTAGGCCCTAACAATGAGCAGTTCTTC.

The V gene is TRBV4-2, the J gene TRBJ2-3; 8 nucleotides match TRBD2. V lost 1 base, J lost 3 bases, and 12 bases stayed unmatched. CDR1 and CDR2 (germline): LGHNA, YNFKEQ. The CDR3 loop spans 18 amino acids. The CDR3 DNA is TGTGCCAGCAGCCAAGCCACCCTTGGCGGGGGGAATACAGATACGCAGTATTTT. Translated: CASSQATLGGGNTDTQYF.